This T cell receptor (beta chain) was sequenced in a study of blood T cells in healthy people across ages. CDR1 is DFQATT and CDR2 is SNEGSKA in the germline V gene (reference sequence). CDR3 length: 13 residues. Trimming took 6 bases from V and 3 from J, leaving 11 bases between them. It was with a sample-barcoded 5' primer and a J-beta primer mix that a second PCR of roughly 7 to 12 cycles was run. A single record per CDR3 protein comes from TCRdb applying MiXCR to the 5' RACE reads. This sample carries some 1.5 million distinct CDR3 sequences, 25% to 30% of them seen once, and the ten largest clones take less than 9.5%.

What was sequenced was blood. The TCR sequence derives from a woman aged 25 to 39 in good health. The chain couples TRBV20-1 to TRBJ2-2, with no clear D. Written as DNA, the CDR3 is TGCAGTGCCCTCCGACAAGACACCGGGGAGCTGTTTTTT. This sequence encodes CSALRQDTGELFF.